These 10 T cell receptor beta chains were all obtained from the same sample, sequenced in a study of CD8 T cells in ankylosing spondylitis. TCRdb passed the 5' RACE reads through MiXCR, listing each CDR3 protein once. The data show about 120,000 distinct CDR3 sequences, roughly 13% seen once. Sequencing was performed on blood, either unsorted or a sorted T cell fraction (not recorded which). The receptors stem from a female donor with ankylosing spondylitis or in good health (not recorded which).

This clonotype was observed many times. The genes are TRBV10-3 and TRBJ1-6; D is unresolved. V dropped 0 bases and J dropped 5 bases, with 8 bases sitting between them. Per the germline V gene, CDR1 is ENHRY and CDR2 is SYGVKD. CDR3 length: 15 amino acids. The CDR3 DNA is TGTGCCATCAGTGAGTCAAGGCCCGATAATTCACCCCTCCACTTT. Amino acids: CAISESRPDNSPLHF.

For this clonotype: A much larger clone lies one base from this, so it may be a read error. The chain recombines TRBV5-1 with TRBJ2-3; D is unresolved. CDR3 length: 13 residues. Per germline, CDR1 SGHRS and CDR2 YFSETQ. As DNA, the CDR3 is TGCGCCAGCAGCTTGCCGCCTACAGATACGCATTATTTT. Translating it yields CASSLPPTDTHYF. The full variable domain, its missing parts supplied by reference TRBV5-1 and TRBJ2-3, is KAGVTQTPRYLIKTRGQQVTLSCSPISGHRSVSWYQQTPGQGLQFLFEYFSETQRNKGNFPGRFSGRQFSNSRSEMNVSTLELGDSALYLCASSLPPTDTHYFGPGTRLTVL.

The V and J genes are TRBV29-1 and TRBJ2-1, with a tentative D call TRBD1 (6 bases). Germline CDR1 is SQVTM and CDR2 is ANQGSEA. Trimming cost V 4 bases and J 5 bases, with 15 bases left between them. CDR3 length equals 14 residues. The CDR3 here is CSVVGVQGHNEQFF. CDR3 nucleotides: TGCAGCGTTGTGGGTGTACAGGGACACAATGAGCAGTTCTTC.

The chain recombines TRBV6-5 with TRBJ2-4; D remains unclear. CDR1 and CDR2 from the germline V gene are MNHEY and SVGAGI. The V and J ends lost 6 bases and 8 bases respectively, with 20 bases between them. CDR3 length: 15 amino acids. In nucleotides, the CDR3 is TGTGCCAGCAGATCCTCAAGGCGGAAATGGGACATTCAGTACTTC. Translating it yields CASRSSRRKWDIQYF.

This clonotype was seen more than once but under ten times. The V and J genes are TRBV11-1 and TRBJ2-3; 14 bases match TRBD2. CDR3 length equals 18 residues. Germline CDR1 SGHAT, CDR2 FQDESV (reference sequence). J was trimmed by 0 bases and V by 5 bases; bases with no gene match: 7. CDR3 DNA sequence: TGTGCCAGCAGCCTCGGACTAGCGGGGGGACCTAGCACAGATACGCAGTATTTT. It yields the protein CASSLGLAGGPSTDTQYF.

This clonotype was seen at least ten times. The CDR3 spells CASSKWESADTQYF. CDR3 DNA: TGTGCCAGCAGTAAGTGGGAGTCGGCAGATACGCAGTATTTT. This chain uses TRBV27 with TRBJ2-3; D is perhaps TRBD2 (5 bases). Trimming removed 5 bases from V and 4 bases from J, with 13 bases in between. There are 14 residues in the CDR3. Germline V CDR1 and CDR2: MNHEY, SMNVEV (reference sequence).

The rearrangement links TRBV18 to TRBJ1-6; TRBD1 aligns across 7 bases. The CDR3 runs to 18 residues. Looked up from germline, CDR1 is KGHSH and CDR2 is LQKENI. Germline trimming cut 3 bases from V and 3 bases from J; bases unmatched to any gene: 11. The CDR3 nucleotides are TGTGCCAGCTCACCGGTCGACAGGGCTCCTCTCTATAATTCACCCCTCCACTTT. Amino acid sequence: CASSPVDRAPLYNSPLHF.

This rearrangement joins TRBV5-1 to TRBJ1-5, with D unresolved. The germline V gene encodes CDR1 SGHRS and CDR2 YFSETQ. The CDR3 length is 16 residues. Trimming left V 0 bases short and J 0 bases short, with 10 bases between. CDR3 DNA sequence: TGCGCCAGCAGCTTGGGGCCAAGATATAGCAATCAGCCCCAGCATTTT. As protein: CASSLGPRYSNQPQHF.

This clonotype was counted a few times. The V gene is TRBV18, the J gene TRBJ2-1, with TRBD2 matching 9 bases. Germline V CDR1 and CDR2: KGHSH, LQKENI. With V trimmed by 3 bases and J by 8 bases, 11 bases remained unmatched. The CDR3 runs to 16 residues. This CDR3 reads CASSPLMNSGGYEQFF. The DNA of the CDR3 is TGTGCCAGCTCACCTCTCATGAATAGCGGGGGATATGAGCAGTTCTTC.

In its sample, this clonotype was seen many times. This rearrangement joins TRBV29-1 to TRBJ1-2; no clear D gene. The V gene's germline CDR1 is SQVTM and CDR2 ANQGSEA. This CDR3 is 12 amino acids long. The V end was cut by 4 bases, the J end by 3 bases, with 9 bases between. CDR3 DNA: TGCAGCGTTGCCCCTGGTGACTATGGCTACACCTTC. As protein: CSVAPGDYGYTF.